The source of this T cell receptor (beta chain) is a study of T cells generated in artificial thymic organoids (dated by TCRdb to about 2017). Some background on the complete study: The study compared TCR alpha and beta CDR3 repertoires of CD8 single positive T cells derived from in vitro artificial thymic organoids with the repertoires of thymic and peripheral blood naive CD8 T cells. Displayed repertoire sequencing data were described as representative of three independent experiments. Overall results and qualifications from the work: Physiological TCR clonotype diversity, comparable to that of thymic and blood naive CD8 T cells, was observed in organoid-derived CD8 single positive T cells. No skewed Valpha or Vbeta usage appeared in organoid-derived T cells, arguing against dominance of unconventional lineages or clonal expansions.

To build artificial thymic organoids, human HSPCs were aggregated with MS5 murine stromal cells transduced with human DLL1, and the aggregates were cultured at an air-liquid interface. FACS-purified CD34+CD3- hematopoietic stem and progenitor cells depleted of residual T cells were used to seed the organoids. Organoids were cultured in serum-free RB27 medium: RPMI 1640 supplemented with B27, FLT3L, IL-7 and ascorbic acid. Prior to RNA extraction, CD3+TCRalphabeta+CD8 single positive T cells from organoids and thymus were isolated by FACS sorting. For each sample, total RNA was purified from approximately 40,000 to 200,000 sorted cells using the RNeasy Micro kit, and RNA quality was assessed on an Agilent RNA 6000 Nano chip. A remark on this clonotype: Its antigen remains undetermined. A read error is possible here, since a much larger clone lies one base away.

Separate semi-nested PCR amplifications were run for the TCRalpha and TCRbeta libraries, using Advantage 2 and reverse primers located in the TRAC or TRBC constant regions. The amount of total RNA used for first-strand cDNA synthesis ranged from about 3 to 500 ng. TCR cDNA libraries were generated by 5'-RACE using the SMARTer PCR cDNA Synthesis kit, with a poly-dT primer employed for first-strand synthesis. The semi-nested reverse primers in the constant regions carried 5-nucleotide sample-specific barcodes, and the PCR products were cleaned up with the Zymo DNA Clean and Concentrator-5 kit. Pools of up to ten barcoded samples were ligated to Illumina adaptors and sequenced on an Illumina MiSeq as 2 x 150 bp paired-end reads. The original methods were these. Demultiplexed reads were aligned with BLAT to a custom library of all human TRAV, TRAJ, TRBV, TRBD and TRBJ combinations from IMGT. The best BLAT hits were picked using pslCDnaFilter (-maxAligns=1, -ignoreIntrons), and custom Perl scripts were used to calculate clonotype frequencies. TCRdb reanalyzed the raw reads on its own, using fastp at Q25 for trimming and MiXCR for clone calling, and kept in-frame beta chains. Rows are combined by CDR3 protein, so each entry shows the most common genes and DNA. The V and J calls shown here were made by TCRdb, not taken from the authors' results. This sample gives about 8,000 distinct CDR3 sequences in total; roughly a quarter of them show up just once. Clones ranked in the top ten supply about 3% of the sample.

As encoded in the germline V gene (reference sequence), CDR1 is SEHNR while CDR2 is FQNEAQ. V is pruned by 5 bases and J by 2 bases, leaving 13 bases of the junction without a gene match. Including cysteine and phenylalanine, the CDR3 has 17 amino acids. The only DNA kept is the CDR3, 51 bases in frame from the first base. This sequence uses TRBV7-9 and TRBJ2-5, and 8 junctional nucleotides match TRBD1. The sequenced sample was naive CD8+ T cells grown in artificial thymic organoids from cord blood stem and progenitor cells. The intended sense of this specimen's cell subset or site label: CD3+TCRalphabeta+CD8SP T cells; for blood, CD45RO-CCR7+ naive CD8+ T cells. This receptor was identified in a human donor who gave cord blood stem cells for thymic organoid culture, a cardiac surgery patient who gave postnatal thymus, or a blood donor (not recorded which). The DNA sequence is TGTGCCAGCAGCCAAACTGGGGACAGGTGCCTACAAGAGACCCAGTACTTC. This translates into CASSQTGDRCLQETQYF.